This T cell receptor beta chain is drawn from a study of blood T cell repertoires in COVID-19. Overall study context: Specimens from acute and convalescent COVID-19 originated in the United States, Italy and Spain.

Assay used: immunoSEQ multiplex PCR; TCRdb lists only in-frame clones, some missing. The repertoire consists of some 400,000 clones, with approximately 89% occurring once and the leading ten covering approximately 1.2%. Participant age was about 18 to 95 years, and participants resided in about two dozen US areas. Either two negative PCRs, clearance, or symptom resolution qualified Cohort 3 donors as recovered. A few counts support this clone. With V trimmed by 2 bases and J by 8 bases, 5 bases remained unmatched. The CDR3 consists of 13 residues. The germline CDR1 and CDR2 sequences are LNHNV and YYDKDF (reference sequence).

The TCR sequence derives from a man between 25 and 39 years old who had recovered from COVID-19. Sequencing was done on a sample of PBMCs or T cells enriched from blood (not recorded which). The chain couples TRBV15 to TRBJ1-2, with TRBD1 matching 7 bases. DNA of the CDR3: TGTGCCACCAGCAGATCGACAGGGCTCGGCTACACCTTC. Its protein product is CATSRSTGLGYTF.